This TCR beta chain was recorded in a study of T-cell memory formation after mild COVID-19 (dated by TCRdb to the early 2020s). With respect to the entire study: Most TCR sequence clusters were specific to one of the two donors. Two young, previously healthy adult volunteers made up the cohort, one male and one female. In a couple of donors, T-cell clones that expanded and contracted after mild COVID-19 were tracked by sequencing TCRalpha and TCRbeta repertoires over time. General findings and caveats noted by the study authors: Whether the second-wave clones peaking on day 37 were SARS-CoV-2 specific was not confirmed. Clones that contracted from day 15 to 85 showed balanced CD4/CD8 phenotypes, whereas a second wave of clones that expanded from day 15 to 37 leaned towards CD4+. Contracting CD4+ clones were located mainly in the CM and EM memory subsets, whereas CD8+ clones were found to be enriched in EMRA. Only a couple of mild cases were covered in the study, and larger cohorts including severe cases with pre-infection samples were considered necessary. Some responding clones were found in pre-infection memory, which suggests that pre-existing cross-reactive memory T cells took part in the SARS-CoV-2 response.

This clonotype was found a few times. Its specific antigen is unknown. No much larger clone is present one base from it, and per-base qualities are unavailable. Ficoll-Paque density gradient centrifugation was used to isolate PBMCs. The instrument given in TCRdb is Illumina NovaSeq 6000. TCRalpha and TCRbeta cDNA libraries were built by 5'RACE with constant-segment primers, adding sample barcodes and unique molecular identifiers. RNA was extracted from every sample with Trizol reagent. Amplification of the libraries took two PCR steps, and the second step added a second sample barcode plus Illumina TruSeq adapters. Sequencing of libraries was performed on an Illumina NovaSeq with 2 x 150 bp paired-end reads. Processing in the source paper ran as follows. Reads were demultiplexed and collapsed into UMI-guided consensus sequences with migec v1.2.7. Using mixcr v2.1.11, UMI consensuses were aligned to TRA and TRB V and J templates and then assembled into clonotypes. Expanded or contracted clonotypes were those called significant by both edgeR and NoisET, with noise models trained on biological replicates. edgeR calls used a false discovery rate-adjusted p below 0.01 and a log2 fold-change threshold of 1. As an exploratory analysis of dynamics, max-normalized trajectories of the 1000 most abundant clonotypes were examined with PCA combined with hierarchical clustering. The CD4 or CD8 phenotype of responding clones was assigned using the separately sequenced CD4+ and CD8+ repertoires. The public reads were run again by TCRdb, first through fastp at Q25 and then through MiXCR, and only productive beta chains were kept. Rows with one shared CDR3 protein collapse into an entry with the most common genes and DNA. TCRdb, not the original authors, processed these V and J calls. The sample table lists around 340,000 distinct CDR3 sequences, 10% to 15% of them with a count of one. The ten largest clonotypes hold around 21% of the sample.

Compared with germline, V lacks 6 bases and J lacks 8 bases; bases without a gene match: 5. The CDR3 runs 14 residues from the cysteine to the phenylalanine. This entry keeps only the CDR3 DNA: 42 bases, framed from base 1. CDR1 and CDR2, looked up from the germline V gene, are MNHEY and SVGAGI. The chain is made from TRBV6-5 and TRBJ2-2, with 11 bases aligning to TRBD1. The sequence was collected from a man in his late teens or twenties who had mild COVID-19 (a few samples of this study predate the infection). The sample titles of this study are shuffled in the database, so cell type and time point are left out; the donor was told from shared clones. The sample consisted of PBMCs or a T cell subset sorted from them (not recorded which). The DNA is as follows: TGTGCCAGCAGCCTGGGACAGGGGGTTGGGGAGCTGTTTTTT. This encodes CASSLGQGVGELFF.